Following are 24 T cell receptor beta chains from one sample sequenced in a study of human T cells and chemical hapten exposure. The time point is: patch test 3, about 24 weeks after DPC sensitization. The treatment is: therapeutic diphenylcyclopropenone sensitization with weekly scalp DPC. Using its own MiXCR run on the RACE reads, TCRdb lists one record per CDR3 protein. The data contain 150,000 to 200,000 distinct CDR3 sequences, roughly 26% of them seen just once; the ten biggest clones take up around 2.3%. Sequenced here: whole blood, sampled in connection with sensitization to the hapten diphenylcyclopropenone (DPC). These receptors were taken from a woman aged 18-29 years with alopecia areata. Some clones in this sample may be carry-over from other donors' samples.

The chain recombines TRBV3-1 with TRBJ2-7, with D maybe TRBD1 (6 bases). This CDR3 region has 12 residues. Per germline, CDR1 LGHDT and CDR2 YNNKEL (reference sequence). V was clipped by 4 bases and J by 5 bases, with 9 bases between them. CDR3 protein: CASSLTGNEQYF. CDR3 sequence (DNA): TGTGCCAGCAGCCTAACAGGGAACGAGCAGTACTTC.

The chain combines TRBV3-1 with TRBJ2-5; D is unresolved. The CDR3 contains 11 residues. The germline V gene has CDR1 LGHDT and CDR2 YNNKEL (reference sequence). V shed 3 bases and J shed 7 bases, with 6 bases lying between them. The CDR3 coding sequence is TGTGCCAGCAGCCAGATGGCGACCCAGTACTTC. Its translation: CASSQMATQYF.

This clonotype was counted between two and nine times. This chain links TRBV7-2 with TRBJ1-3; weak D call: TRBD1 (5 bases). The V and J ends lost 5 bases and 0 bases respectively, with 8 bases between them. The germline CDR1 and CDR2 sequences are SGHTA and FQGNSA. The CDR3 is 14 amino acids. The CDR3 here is CASSPGNSGNTIYF. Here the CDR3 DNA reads TGTGCCAGCAGCCCAGGGAACTCTGGAAACACCATATATTTT.

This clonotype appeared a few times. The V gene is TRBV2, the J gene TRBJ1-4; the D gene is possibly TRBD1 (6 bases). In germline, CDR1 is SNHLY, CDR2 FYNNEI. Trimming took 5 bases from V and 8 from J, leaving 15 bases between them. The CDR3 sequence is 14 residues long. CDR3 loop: CASSRTGIREKLFF. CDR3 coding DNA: TGTGCCAGCAGTCGAACAGGGATAAGGGAAAAACTGTTTTTT.

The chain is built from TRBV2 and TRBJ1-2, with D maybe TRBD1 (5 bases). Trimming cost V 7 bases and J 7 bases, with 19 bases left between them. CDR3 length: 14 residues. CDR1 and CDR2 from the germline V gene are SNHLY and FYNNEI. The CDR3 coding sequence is TGTGCCAGCATTTACCTGTTTAGGGACGGTGGCTACACCTTC. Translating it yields CASIYLFRDGGYTF.

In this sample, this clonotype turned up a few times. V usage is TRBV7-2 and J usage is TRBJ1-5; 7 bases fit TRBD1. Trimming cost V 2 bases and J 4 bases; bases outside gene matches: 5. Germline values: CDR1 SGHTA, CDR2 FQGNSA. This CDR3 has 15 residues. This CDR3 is CASSLWQGVNQPQHF. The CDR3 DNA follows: TGTGCCAGCAGCTTATGGCAGGGGGTAAATCAGCCCCAGCATTTT. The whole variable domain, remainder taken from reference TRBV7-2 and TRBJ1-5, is GAGVSQSPSNKVTEKGKDVELRCDPISGHTALYWYRQSLGQGLEFLIYFQGNSAPDKSGLPSDRFSAERTGGSVSTLTIQRTQQEDSAVYLCASSLWQGVNQPQHFGDGTRLSIL.

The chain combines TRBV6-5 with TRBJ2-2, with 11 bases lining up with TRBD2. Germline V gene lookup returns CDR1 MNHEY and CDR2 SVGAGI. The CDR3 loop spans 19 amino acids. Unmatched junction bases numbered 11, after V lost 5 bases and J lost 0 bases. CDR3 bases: TGTGCCAGCAGTCCGACTAGCGGGACCCGGTTCGCGAACACCGGGGAGCTGTTTTTT. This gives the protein CASSPTSGTRFANTGELFF.

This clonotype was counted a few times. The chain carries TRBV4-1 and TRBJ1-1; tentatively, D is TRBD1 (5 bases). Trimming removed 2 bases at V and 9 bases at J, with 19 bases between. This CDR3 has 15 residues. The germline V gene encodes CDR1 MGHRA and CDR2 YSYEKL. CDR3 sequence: CASSQLAPGREKAFF. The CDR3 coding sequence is TGCGCCAGCAGCCAATTAGCTCCGGGGCGCGAAAAAGCTTTCTTT.

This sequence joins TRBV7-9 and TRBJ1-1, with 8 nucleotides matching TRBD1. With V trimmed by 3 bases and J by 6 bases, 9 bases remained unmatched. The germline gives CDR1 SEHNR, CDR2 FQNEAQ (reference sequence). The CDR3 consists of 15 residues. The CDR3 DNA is TGTGCCAGCAGCTTGGGGCTGGCAGGGGGCCCTGAAGCTTTCTTT. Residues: CASSLGLAGGPEAFF. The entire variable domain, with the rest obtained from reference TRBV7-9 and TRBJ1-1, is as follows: DTGVSQNPRHKITKRGQNVTFRCDPISEHNRLYWYRQTLGQGPEFLTYFQNEAQLEKSRLLSDRFSAERPKGSFSTLEIQRTEQGDSAMYLCASSLGLAGGPEAFFGQGTRLTVV.

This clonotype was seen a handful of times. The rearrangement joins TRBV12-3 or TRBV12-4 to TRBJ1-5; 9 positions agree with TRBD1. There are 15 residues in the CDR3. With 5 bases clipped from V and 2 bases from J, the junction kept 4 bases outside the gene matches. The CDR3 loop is CASSPRTGGNQPQHF. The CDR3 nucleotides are TGTGCCAGCAGTCCGCGGACAGGGGGCAATCAGCCCCAGCATTTT.

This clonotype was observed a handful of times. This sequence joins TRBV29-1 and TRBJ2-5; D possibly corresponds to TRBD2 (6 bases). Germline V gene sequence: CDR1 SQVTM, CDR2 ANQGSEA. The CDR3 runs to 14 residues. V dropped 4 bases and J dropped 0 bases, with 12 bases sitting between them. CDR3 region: CSVVWAGYQETQYF. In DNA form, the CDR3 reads TGCAGCGTTGTATGGGCGGGGTACCAAGAGACCCAGTACTTC.

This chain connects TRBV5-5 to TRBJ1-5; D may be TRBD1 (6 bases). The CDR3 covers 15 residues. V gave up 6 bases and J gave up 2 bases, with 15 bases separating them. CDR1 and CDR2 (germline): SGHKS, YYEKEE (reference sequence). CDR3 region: CASTPAGDRNQPQHF. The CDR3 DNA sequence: TGTGCCAGCACCCCCGCAGGGGATCGCAATCAGCCCCAGCATTTT.

DNA of the CDR3: TGTGCCAGCACACTACAGGGGGCGAACACTGAAGCTTTCTTT. Its protein product is CASTLQGANTEAFF. The gene calls are TRBV7-9 and TRBJ1-1, with 9 bases that match TRBD1. This CDR3 is built from 14 residues. Germline CDR1 is SEHNR and CDR2 is FQNEAQ (reference sequence). With 7 bases clipped from V and 1 base from J, the junction kept 4 bases outside the gene matches.

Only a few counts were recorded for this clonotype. The CDR3 nucleotides read TGTGCCAGCAGCTTAGGGGTAGCGAACACTGAAGCTTTCTTT. Its translation: CASSLGVANTEAFF. The chain recombines TRBV7-9 with TRBJ1-1; D is unresolved. Trimming took off 1 base at V and 1 base at J, with 7 bases between the two ends. Germline V CDR1 and CDR2: SEHNR, FQNEAQ (reference sequence). The CDR3 is 14 amino acids.

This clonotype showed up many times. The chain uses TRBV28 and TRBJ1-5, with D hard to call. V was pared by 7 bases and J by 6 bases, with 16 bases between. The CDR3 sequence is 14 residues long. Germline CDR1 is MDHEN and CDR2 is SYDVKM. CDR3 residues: CASIVSGAGQPQHF. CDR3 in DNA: TGTGCCAGCATTGTATCGGGCGCTGGTCAGCCCCAGCATTTT.

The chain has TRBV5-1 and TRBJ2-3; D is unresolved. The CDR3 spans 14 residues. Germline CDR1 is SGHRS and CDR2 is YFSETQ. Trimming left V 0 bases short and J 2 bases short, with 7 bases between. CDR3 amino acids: CASSLEQTTDTQYF. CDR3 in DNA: TGCGCCAGCAGCTTGGAGCAGACCACAGATACGCAGTATTTT.

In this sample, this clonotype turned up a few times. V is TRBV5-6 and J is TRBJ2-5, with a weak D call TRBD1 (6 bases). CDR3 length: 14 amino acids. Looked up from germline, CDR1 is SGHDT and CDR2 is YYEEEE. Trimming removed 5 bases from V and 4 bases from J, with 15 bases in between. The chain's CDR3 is CASSPDSTVETQYF. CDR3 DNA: TGTGCCAGCAGTCCGGACAGTACGGTAGAGACCCAGTACTTC. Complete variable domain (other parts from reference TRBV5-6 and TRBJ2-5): DAGVTQSPTHLIKTRGQQVTLRCSPKSGHDTVSWYQQALGQGPQFIFQYYEEEERQRGNFPDRFSGHQFPNYSSELNVNALLLGDSALYLCASSPDSTVETQYFGPGTRLLVL.

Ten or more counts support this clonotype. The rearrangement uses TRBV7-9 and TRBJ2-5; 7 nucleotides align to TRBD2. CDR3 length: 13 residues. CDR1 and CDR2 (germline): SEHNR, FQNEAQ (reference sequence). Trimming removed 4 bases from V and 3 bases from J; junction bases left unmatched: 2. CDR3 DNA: TGTGCCAGCAGCTCCGGACTAGAAGAGACCCAGTACTTC. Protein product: CASSSGLEETQYF.

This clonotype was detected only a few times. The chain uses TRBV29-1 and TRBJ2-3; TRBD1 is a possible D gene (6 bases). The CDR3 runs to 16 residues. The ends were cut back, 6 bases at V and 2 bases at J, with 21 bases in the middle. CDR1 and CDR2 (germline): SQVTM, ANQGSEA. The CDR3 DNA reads TGCAGCGTGGTGGTCGGGACAAATCTCTTCACAGATACGCAGTATTTT. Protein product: CSVVVGTNLFTDTQYF.

CDR3 nucleotides: TGCAGTGCTTACGACAAATACGAGCAGTACTTC. Its protein product is CSAYDKYEQYF. The J gene is TRBJ2-7, the V gene TRBV20-1; D uncertain. Deletions cut 5 bases from V and 4 bases from J, with 9 bases between. This CDR3 spans 11 amino acids. Germline CDR1 and CDR2: DFQATT and SNEGSKA (reference sequence).

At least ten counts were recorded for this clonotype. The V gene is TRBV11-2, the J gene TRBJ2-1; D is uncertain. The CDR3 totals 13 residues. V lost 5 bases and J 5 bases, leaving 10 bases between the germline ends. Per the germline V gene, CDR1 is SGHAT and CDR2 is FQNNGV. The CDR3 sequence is CASSPGIDNEQFF. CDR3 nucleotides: TGTGCCAGCAGCCCCGGAATAGACAATGAGCAGTTCTTC.

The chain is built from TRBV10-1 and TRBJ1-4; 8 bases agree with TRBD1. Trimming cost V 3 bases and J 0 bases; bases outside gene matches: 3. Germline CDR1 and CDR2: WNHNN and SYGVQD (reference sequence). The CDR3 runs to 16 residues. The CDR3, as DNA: TGCGCCAGCAGTGACGACAGGGGTGCAACTAATGAAAAACTGTTTTTT. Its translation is CASSDDRGATNEKLFF.

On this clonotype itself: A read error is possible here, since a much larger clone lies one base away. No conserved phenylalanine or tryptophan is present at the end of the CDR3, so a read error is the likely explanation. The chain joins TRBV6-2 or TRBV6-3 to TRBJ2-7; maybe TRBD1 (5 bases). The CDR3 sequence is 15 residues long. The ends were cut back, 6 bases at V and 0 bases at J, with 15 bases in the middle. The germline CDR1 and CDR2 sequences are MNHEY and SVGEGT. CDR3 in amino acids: CASSRQRIFSYEQYS. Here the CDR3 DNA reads TGTGCCAGCAGCCGACAGCGAATTTTCTCCTACGAGCAGTACTCC.

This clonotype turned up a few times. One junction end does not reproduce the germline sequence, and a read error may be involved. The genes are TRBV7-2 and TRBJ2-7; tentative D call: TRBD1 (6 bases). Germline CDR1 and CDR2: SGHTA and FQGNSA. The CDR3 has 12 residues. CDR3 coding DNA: TGTGCCAGCCTCTTGTTTGGGACATCGATTTTGTTC. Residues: CASLLFGTSILF.